The 26 T cell receptor beta chains given below trace back to one sample, sequenced in a study of OX40 agonist ivuxolimab in advanced cancers. The repertoire was sequenced with immunoSEQ multiplex PCR; TCRdb's copy has only in-frame clones and lacks some. Among under 85,000 clones listed, around 89% were seen once. The material was CD4+ or CD8+ T cells sorted from blood, obtained in a trial of the OX40 agonist ivuxolimab. Receptor source: an adult with an advanced solid tumor such as melanoma, head and neck, liver or kidney cancer.

This sequence joins TRBV11-2 and TRBJ2-5; TRBD2 aligns across 9 bases. Trimming removed 1 base from V and 6 bases from J; junction bases left unmatched: 6. CDR1 is SGHAT and CDR2 is FQNNGV in the germline V gene. The CDR3 length is 15 residues. The CDR3: CASSLGGSGGKTQYF. In DNA form, the CDR3 reads TGTGCCAGCAGCTTAGGTGGTAGCGGGGGAAAGACCCAGTACTTC.

The chain couples TRBV7-2 to TRBJ2-3, with 11 nucleotides matching TRBD2. The V gene's germline CDR1 is SGHTA and CDR2 FQGNSA. This CDR3 spans 16 amino acids. V lost 5 bases, J lost 2 bases, and 6 bases stayed unmatched. The CDR3 loop reads CASSDIAGGDTDTQYF. As DNA, the CDR3 is TGTGCCAGCAGCGATATAGCGGGGGGGGACACAGATACGCAGTATTTT. The entire variable domain, with the rest obtained from reference TRBV7-2 and TRBJ2-3, is as follows: GAGVSQSPSNKVTEKGKDVELRCDPISGHTALYWYRQSLGQGLEFLIYFQGNSAPDKSGLPSDRFSAERTGGSVSTLTIQRTQQEDSAVYLCASSDIAGGDTDTQYFGPGTRLTVL.

V usage is TRBV19 and J usage is TRBJ1-5; no firm D call. From germline, CDR1 is LNHDA and CDR2 SQIVND (reference sequence). The CDR3 contains 13 residues. V was trimmed by 2 bases and J by 5 bases, leaving 7 bases between them. Here the CDR3 reads CASSISPDQPQHF. DNA of the CDR3: TGTGCCAGTAGTATAAGCCCAGATCAGCCCCAGCATTTT.

The chain recombines TRBV23-1 with TRBJ1-2; weak D call: TRBD1 (5 bases). TRBV23-1 is an open reading frame whose function is uncertain. The ends were cut back, 11 bases at V and 1 base at J, with 14 bases in the middle. CDR3 size: 13 residues. For the CDR3, the DNA is TGCGCCCGGCCAGGGAGTCGTAACTATGGCTACACCTTC. Amino acid sequence: CARPGSRNYGYTF.

This clone occurred a few times. V gene TRBV7-3 combines with J gene TRBJ2-5; possible D gene TRBD2, 7 bases. CDR3 length: 14 residues. V gave up 5 bases and J gave up 4 bases, with 14 bases separating them. Germline-derived CDR1 and CDR2 are SGHTA and FQGTGA. CDR3 protein: CASSPRGGRETQYF. In DNA form, the CDR3 reads TGTGCCAGCAGCCCCCGCGGGGGCAGAGAGACCCAGTACTTC.

The J gene is TRBJ2-2, the V gene TRBV10-1; the D gene could be TRBD1 or TRBD2 (7 bases each). Trimming took 8 bases from V and 6 from J, leaving 13 bases between them. Germline V gene lookup returns CDR1 WNHNN and CDR2 SYGVQD (reference sequence). This CDR3 has 13 amino acids. The CDR3 nucleotides are TGCGCCAGCGGGGAGGGGGCGGCCGGGGAGCTGTTTTTT. It encodes CASGEGAAGELFF.

The chain links TRBV11-2 to TRBJ2-5; maybe TRBD1 (5 bases). The end of the DNA fits TRBJ2-7 better, so the J call may be wrong. The CDR3 has 16 residues. From germline, CDR1 is SGHAT and CDR2 FQNNGV. CDR3 in amino acids: CASSLDFAGLSYEQYF. As DNA, the CDR3 is TGTGCCAGCAGCTTAGATTTTGCAGGGCTATCCTACGAGCAGTACTTC.

The CDR3 region has the DNA TGTGCCAGCAGCTTAATGAATCAGCCCCAGCATTTT. As protein: CASSLMNQPQHF. V is TRBV7-9 and J is TRBJ1-5; no clear D. Trimming took 2 bases from V and 4 from J, leaving 3 bases between them. CDR3 size: 12 residues. Germline CDR1 reads SEHNR; CDR2 reads FQNEAQ (reference sequence).

The rearrangement joins TRBV2 to TRBJ2-5, with 8 bases aligning to TRBD2. CDR3 length: 16 amino acids. J was trimmed by 5 bases and V by 3 bases; bases with no gene match: 11. From germline, CDR1 is SNHLY and CDR2 FYNNEI. In DNA form, the CDR3 reads TGTGCCAGCAGTGACCGGGGGGGCGCGGTTGGGGAGACCCAGTACTTC. Translation: CASSDRGGAVGETQYF. The variable domain in full, with the rest retrieved from reference TRBV2 and TRBJ2-5, is EPEVTQTPSHQVTQMGQEVILRCVPISNHLYFYWYRQILGQKVEFLVSFYNNEISEKSEIFDDQFSVERPDGSNFTLKIRSTKLEDSAMYFCASSDRGGAVGETQYFGPGTRLLVL.

In its sample, this clone was seen a few times. The conserved closing phenylalanine or tryptophan is absent in this CDR3, likely reflecting a read error. This rearrangement joins TRBV5-6 to TRBJ1-6; D ambiguous. Looked up from germline, CDR1 is SGHDT and CDR2 is YYEEEE. This CDR3 spans 11 amino acids. V lost 4 bases and J lost 14, with 10 bases in between. CDR3 loop: CASSPVGALHL. In DNA form, the CDR3 reads TGTGCCAGCAGCCCCGTCGGGGCCCTCCACCTT.

This chain connects TRBV5-1 to TRBJ2-5, with D perhaps matching TRBD2 (5 bases). Trimming took 2 bases from V and 1 from J, leaving 6 bases between them. Germline values: CDR1 SGHRS, CDR2 YFSETQ. This CDR3 is 13 amino acids long. CDR3 in amino acids: CASSLGSQETQYF. CDR3 in DNA: TGCGCCAGCAGCTTAGGGAGCCAAGAGACCCAGTACTTC.

The genes are TRBV18 and TRBJ1-3, with D possibly being TRBD1 (6 bases). CDR3 length: 15 residues. In germline, CDR1 is KGHSH, CDR2 LQKENI. V lost 2 bases, J lost 3 bases, and 11 bases lay in between. The CDR3 nucleotides are TGTGCCAGCTCACCAGCGGCAGGGGATGGAAACACCATATATTTT. Translation: CASSPAAGDGNTIYF.

The V gene is TRBV12-2, the J gene TRBJ1-2; TRBD1 is the table's D call and was not checked against the DNA. TRBV12-2 constitutes a pseudogene. The CDR3 covers 16 residues. This CDR3 reads CASRRTGSDPNYGYTF. The CDR3 DNA reads TGTGCAAGTCGCCGAACAGGGAGTGATCCTAACTATGGCTACACCTTC.

The rearrangement joins TRBV25-1 to TRBJ2-7; D not resolved. Trimming shortened V by 1 base and J by 5 bases, and 12 bases separated the two germline ends. CDR3 size: 14 residues. Per the germline V gene, CDR1 is MGHDK and CDR2 is SYGVNS. CDR3 sequence reads: CASSEWRIADEQYF. The CDR3 DNA sequence: TGTGCCAGCAGTGAATGGAGAATAGCCGACGAGCAGTACTTC.

To note about this clone: A read error may produce the germline difference seen at one junction end. The gene calls are TRBV5-4 and TRBJ2-5; possibly TRBD1 for D (6 bases). The CDR3 contains 16 residues. The germline V gene encodes CDR1 SGHNT and CDR2 YYREEE (reference sequence). The CDR3 region is CASRLGMRGSQETQYF. In DNA form, the CDR3 reads TGTGCCAGCAGGTTGGGGATGAGGGGGAGCCAAGAGACCCAGTACTTC. Using reference TRBV5-4 and TRBJ2-5 for the parts outside the CDR3, the full variable domain is ETGVTQSPTHLIKTRGQQVTLRCSSQSGHNTVSWYQQALGQGPQFIFQYYREEENGRGNFPPRFSGLQFPNYSSELNVNALELDDSALYLCASRLGMRGSQETQYFGPGTRLLVL.

This rearrangement joins TRBV5-1 to TRBJ1-1, with TRBD1 identical over 7 bases. Germline trimming cut 4 bases from V and 7 bases from J; bases unmatched to any gene: 10. The CDR3 covers 14 residues. CDR1 and CDR2 from the germline V gene are SGHRS and YFSETQ. CDR3 region: CASSRLGQEVEAFF. CDR3 in DNA: TGCGCCAGCAGCCGGTTAGGACAGGAGGTTGAAGCTTTCTTT.

This sequence joins TRBV5-1 and TRBJ2-3, with unresolved D. This CDR3 has 12 residues. The V and J ends lost 5 bases and 5 bases respectively, with 9 bases between them. CDR1 SGHRS and CDR2 YFSETQ come from the germline V gene. CDR3 loop: CASRRTVDTQYF. CDR3 nucleotide sequence: TGCGCCAGCAGGCGGACGGTAGATACGCAGTATTTT.

Remarks on this clone: Without the conserved terminal phenylalanine or tryptophan, this CDR3 likely stems from a read error. The chain uses TRBV7-2 and TRBJ1-6; D is undetermined. The CDR3 has 15 residues. Trimming took off 2 bases at V and 6 bases at J, with 11 bases between the two ends. Looked up from germline, CDR1 is SGHTA and CDR2 is FQGNSA. CDR3 loop: CASSLTRIGNSPLHL. The CDR3, as DNA: TGTGCCAGCAGCTTAACGCGGATCGGTAATTCACCCCTCCACCTT.

J is TRBJ1-5 and V is TRBV5-4; no clear D gene. The CDR3 extends over 13 amino acids. V was clipped by 4 bases and J by 4 bases, with 9 bases between them. The germline V gene has CDR1 SGHNT and CDR2 YYREEE (reference sequence). CDR3 nucleotides: TGTGCCAGCAGCCCCGGGCCGAATCAGCCCCAGCATTTT. It codes for CASSPGPNQPQHF.

The CDR3 nucleotides are TGTGCCAGCAGCTTGACCGGGACAGTCTATGGCTACACCTTC. Protein sequence: CASSLTGTVYGYTF. The chain employs TRBV5-8 and TRBJ1-2; 7 positions match TRBD1. In germline, CDR1 is SGHTS, CDR2 YDEGEE. The CDR3 length is 14 residues. The ends lost 1 base at V and 4 bases at J; junction bases unmatched: 4.

The chain links TRBV9 to TRBJ1-2; TRBD1 aligns across 7 bases. CDR3 length: 15 residues. V shed 4 bases and J 4 bases; nucleotides not matched to a gene: 10. Per the germline V gene, CDR1 is SGDLS and CDR2 is YYNGEE. CDR3 in DNA: TGTGCCAGCAGCCCAGGCCTACAGGGGATCTATGGCTACACCTTC. Translation: CASSPGLQGIYGYTF. Full variable domain (missing parts from reference TRBV9 and TRBJ1-2): DSGVTQTPKHLITATGQRVTLRCSPRSGDLSVYWYQQSLDQGLQFLIQYYNGEERAKGNILERFSAQQFPDLHSELNLSSLELGDSALYFCASSPGLQGIYGYTFGSGTRLTVV.

The count of this clone is one. The junction departs from the called germline gene at one end, perhaps through a read error. The rearrangement links TRBV28 to TRBJ2-1; the match to TRBD2 covers 10 bases. This CDR3 is built from 16 residues. Germline-derived CDR1 and CDR2 are MDHEN and SYDVKM. For the CDR3, the DNA is TGTGCCAGCAATTTACCTAGCGGGGGCTCCTACAATGAGCAGTTCTTC. Residues: CASNLPSGGSYNEQFF.

The chain combines TRBV6-6 with TRBJ1-5; D is perhaps TRBD1 (5 bases). The ends were cut back, 5 bases at V and 1 base at J, with 6 bases in the middle. CDR1 and CDR2 (germline): MNHNY, SVGAGI (reference sequence). This CDR3 is built from 13 residues. In DNA form, the CDR3 reads TGTGCCAGCAGTGGGGACAGCAATCAGCCCCAGCATTTT. Translated: CASSGDSNQPQHF.

The V call is TRBV9, the J call TRBJ2-3, with 7 nucleotides matching TRBD2. With 7 bases clipped from V and 0 bases from J, the junction kept 5 bases outside the gene matches. Germline V gene sequence: CDR1 SGDLS, CDR2 YYNGEE. This CDR3 is 14 amino acids long. CDR3 in DNA: TGTGCCAGCGGGGGGGACCTGAGCACAGATACGCAGTATTTT. Its protein product is CASGGDLSTDTQYF.

This chain links TRBV10-3 with TRBJ1-1; 7 bases align to TRBD1. The CDR3 consists of 15 residues. Germline V lookup: CDR1 ENHRY, CDR2 SYGVKD. The V gene end was trimmed by 10 bases and the J gene end by 6 bases; junction bases not matched to a gene: 17. The DNA for the CDR3 is TGTGCCACCCGAGTTAGAGCAGGGGGAGGGTCTGAAGCTTTCTTT. It specifies CATRVRAGGGSEAFF.

In its sample, this clone was seen a few times. This sequence joins TRBV5-4 and TRBJ1-5; the D is unclear. CDR1 is SGHNT and CDR2 is YYREEE in the germline V gene (reference sequence). Deletions cut 0 bases from V and 1 base from J, with 5 bases between. CDR3 length equals 14 residues. The CDR3 DNA reads TGTGCCAGCAGCTTGGAAGGGAGCAATCAGCCCCAGCATTTT. It codes for CASSLEGSNQPQHF. The variable domain in full, completed from reference TRBV5-4 and TRBJ1-5, reads ETGVTQSPTHLIKTRGQQVTLRCSSQSGHNTVSWYQQALGQGPQFIFQYYREEENGRGNFPPRFSGLQFPNYSSELNVNALELDDSALYLCASSLEGSNQPQHFGDGTRLSIL.